The 30 T cell receptor beta chains reported below all come from one sample, sequenced in a study of shared clonotypes between healthy human individuals. Clones were sequenced by immunoSEQ multiplex PCR, and TCRdb holds only the in-frame ones, with some missing. The table includes about a million clones, 76% detected once. The sequencing input was memory CD4+ T cells sorted from blood. Subset in this sample: CD45RA-negative fraction. The receptors here all came from a young man in good health.

The V and J genes are TRBV7-2 and TRBJ2-1, with D possibly being TRBD2 (6 bases). The V gene's germline CDR1 is SGHTA and CDR2 FQGNSA. V was shortened by 2 bases and J by 4 bases, with 15 bases between the two germline ends. CDR3 size: 16 residues. The chain's CDR3 is CASSLRDFSQYNEQFF. The CDR3 coding sequence is TGTGCCAGCAGCTTAAGGGACTTCTCACAGTACAATGAGCAGTTCTTC.

The CDR3 loop reads CASRGASSGLTYNEQFF. For the CDR3, the DNA is TGTGCCAGCCGTGGTGCGTCTAGCGGGCTCACCTACAATGAGCAGTTCTTC. V usage is TRBV6-1 and J usage is TRBJ2-1; 8 nucleotides agree with TRBD2. The CDR3 extends over 17 amino acids. Germline CDR1 reads MNHNS; CDR2 reads SASEGT. V shed 8 bases, J shed 2 bases, and the junction held 14 bases outside the gene matches.

This chain's CDR3 is CASSQVGLSASEQFF. The CDR3 DNA reads TGTGCCAGCAGCCAAGTCGGACTCTCAGCGTCTGAGCAGTTCTTC. The chain combines TRBV16 with TRBJ2-1; D might be TRBD2 (5 bases). CDR1 and CDR2 from the germline V gene are KGHSY and FQNENV. The CDR3 consists of 15 residues. V was pared by 2 bases and J by 9 bases, with 17 bases between.

This sequence joins TRBV7-2 and TRBJ2-4, with 8 positions matching TRBD1. The CDR3 extends over 18 amino acids. J gave up 3 bases and V 5 bases, and 15 bases lay outside the gene matches. The germline V gene encodes CDR1 SGHTA and CDR2 FQGNSA. The CDR3 DNA reads as TGTGCCAGCAGCCCGGAACCTCCAGGGGGCGCCGGCAAAAACATTCAGTACTTC. This codes for CASSPEPPGGAGKNIQYF.

There are a few counts of this clone. The chain uses TRBV7-2 and TRBJ2-3; D not certain. The CDR3 spans 15 residues. V was clipped by 5 bases and J by 2 bases, with 14 bases between them. CDR1 SGHTA and CDR2 FQGNSA come from the germline V gene. Written as DNA, the CDR3 is TGTGCCAGCAGCCCCCCGGGCGGAATCACAGATACGCAGTATTTT. Its translation: CASSPPGGITDTQYF.

The chain employs TRBV5-6 and TRBJ2-7, with 8 bases fitting TRBD1. The CDR3 is 15 residues long. V trimming: 4 bases; J trimming: 5 bases; junction bases outside the gene matches: 11. Germline lookup yields CDR1 SGHDT and CDR2 YYEEEE. The CDR3 sequence: CASSRDRLIVDEQYF. Written as DNA, the CDR3 is TGTGCCAGCAGCCGGGACAGGCTTATAGTAGACGAGCAGTACTTC.

This chain joins TRBV29-1 and TRBJ1-2; TRBD1 might be the D (5 bases). The ends were cut back, 0 bases at V and 8 bases at J, with 16 bases in the middle. The CDR3 runs 14 residues. Germline CDR1 reads SQVTM; CDR2 reads ANQGSEA. CDR3 protein: CSVEEGGVPHGYTF. CDR3 bases: TGCAGCGTTGAAGAGGGGGGGGTCCCCCACGGCTACACCTTC.

For this clone: Different DNA sequences within this sample yield the same CDR3. The chain is built from TRBV5-1 and TRBJ2-3; 7 bases are a match to TRBD1. The CDR3 has 14 residues. The V gene end was trimmed by 5 bases and the J gene end by 0 bases; junction bases not matched to a gene: 3. CDR1 is SGHRS, CDR2 YFSETQ, per germline. The CDR3 DNA sequence: TGCGCCAGCAGTCTACAGGGGAGCACAGATACGCAGTATTTT. Residues: CASSLQGSTDTQYF.

The J gene is TRBJ2-1, the V gene TRBV11-2; D is undetermined. The V end was cut by 5 bases, the J end by 9 bases, with 11 bases between. Germline V gene lookup returns CDR1 SGHAT and CDR2 FQNNGV. The CDR3 length is 12 residues. The CDR3 loop reads CASSPQRVEQFF. The CDR3 DNA sequence: TGTGCCAGCAGCCCTCAGCGCGTTGAGCAGTTCTTC.

This chain joins TRBV5-1 and TRBJ2-5; perhaps TRBD1 as D (6 bases). This CDR3 has 14 amino acids. Germline CDR1 reads SGHRS; CDR2 reads YFSETQ. V was pared by 5 bases and J by 7 bases, with 18 bases between. The CDR3 loop reads CASRQDSILRTQYF. The DNA of the CDR3 is TGCGCCAGCAGACAGGACAGTATTTTACGGACCCAGTACTTC.

The chain combines TRBV19 with TRBJ2-1, with 9 bases that match TRBD2. There are 12 residues in the CDR3. Per the germline V gene, CDR1 is LNHDA and CDR2 is SQIVND (reference sequence). The junction had 3 bases not matched to a gene; V was cut back by 4 bases and J by 11 bases. CDR3 sequence reads: CASSSGGAQQFF. The DNA for the CDR3 is TGTGCCAGTAGTAGCGGGGGGGCACAGCAGTTCTTC.

The chain has TRBV18 and TRBJ2-7; 7 bases fit TRBD2. Germline V gene data show CDR1 as KGHSH and CDR2 as LQKENI. This CDR3 contains 13 residues. V shed 6 bases and J 2 bases; nucleotides not matched to a gene: 4. The CDR3 nucleotides read TGTGCCAGCTCGGACGGGAGGACCTACGAGCAGTACTTC. Protein sequence: CASSDGRTYEQYF.

The gene calls are TRBV27 and TRBJ1-1; 11 nucleotides align to TRBD1. V shed 4 bases, J shed 4 bases, and the junction held 8 bases outside the gene matches. Germline assignment: CDR1 MNHEY and CDR2 SMNVEV (reference sequence). The CDR3 totals 16 residues. The CDR3 DNA reads as TGTGCCAGCAGTTCCGGACAGGGGGCTCCGGGCACTGAAGCTTTCTTT. This translates into CASSSGQGAPGTEAFF.

This clone has only one observation. V is TRBV7-2 and J is TRBJ2-1, with D perhaps matching TRBD1 or TRBD2 (5 bases each). Trimming took off 0 bases at V and 12 bases at J, with 15 bases between the two ends. The CDR3 totals 14 residues. Germline CDR1 and CDR2: SGHTA and FQGNSA. CDR3: CASSLAAGAGGQFF. The CDR3 nucleotides read TGTGCCAGCAGCTTAGCGGCCGGGGCGGGTGGGCAGTTCTTC.

This clone was observed a handful of times. The chain joins TRBV11-2 to TRBJ2-7; 12 nucleotides line up with TRBD2. CDR1 is SGHAT, CDR2 FQNNGV, per germline. With V trimmed by 3 bases and J by 2 bases, 2 bases remained unmatched. The CDR3 has 15 amino acids. CDR3 in DNA: TGTGCCAGCAGCTTCCTAGCGGGAGGGACCTACGAGCAGTACTTC. Its translation is CASSFLAGGTYEQYF.

The chain carries TRBV6-5 and TRBJ1-1, with TRBD1 as a possible D gene (5 bases). Trimming removed 6 bases from V and 6 bases from J, with 14 bases in between. The CDR3 sequence is 13 residues long. Germline CDR1 is MNHEY and CDR2 is SVGAGI. The CDR3 sequence: CASRGRGSAEAFF. The CDR3 nucleotides read TGTGCCAGCAGGGGGCGGGGAAGCGCTGAAGCTTTCTTT.

The V call is TRBV5-1, the J call TRBJ1-5; TRBD1 aligns across 9 bases. J gave up 7 bases and V 4 bases, and 6 bases lay outside the gene matches. Per the germline V gene, CDR1 is SGHRS and CDR2 is YFSETQ. The CDR3 is made up of 14 amino acids. The CDR3 nucleotides read TGCGCCAGCAGCCCCGGGACAGGGAGACAGCCCCAGCATTTT. As protein: CASSPGTGRQPQHF.

V is TRBV7-3 and J is TRBJ2-2, with TRBD1 identical over 11 bases. The CDR3 is made up of 16 amino acids. With 0 bases clipped from V and 5 bases from J, the junction kept 2 bases outside the gene matches. Germline CDR1 reads SGHTA; CDR2 reads FQGTGA. The CDR3 spells CASSLTGTGGTGELFF. The CDR3 DNA follows: TGTGCCAGCAGCTTAACCGGGACAGGGGGGACCGGGGAGCTGTTTTTT.

The chain uses TRBV30 and TRBJ2-7; D may be TRBD1 or TRBD2 (6 bases each). The V end was cut by 0 bases, the J end by 5 bases, with 11 bases between. This CDR3 spans 13 amino acids. Germline CDR1 reads GTSNPN; CDR2 reads SVGIG (reference sequence). The CDR3 loop reads CAWSVIRGDEQYF. The CDR3 bases are TGTGCCTGGAGTGTAATAAGGGGGGACGAGCAGTACTTC.

This chain joins TRBV2 and TRBJ2-1, with 9 positions matching TRBD1. Germline trimming cut 6 bases from V and 4 bases from J; bases unmatched to any gene: 4. The CDR3 covers 14 residues. CDR1 is SNHLY, CDR2 FYNNEI, per germline. CDR3 bases: TGTGCCAGCAGCCGACAGGGGGAGTACAATGAGCAGTTCTTC. Translation: CASSRQGEYNEQFF.

This rearrangement joins TRBV10-3 to TRBJ2-1; TRBD1 aligns across 7 bases. The CDR3 is 16 residues long. CDR1 is ENHRY, CDR2 SYGVKD, per germline. After removal of 4 bases from V and 5 bases from J, the junction contained 11 bases not matched to a gene. The CDR3, as DNA: TGTGCCATCAGTGGATGGGGGACAGAGCTTAACAATGAGCAGTTCTTC. It encodes CAISGWGTELNNEQFF.

V is TRBV29-1 and J is TRBJ1-2, with 10 bases aligning to TRBD1. Germline V gene sequence: CDR1 SQVTM, CDR2 ANQGSEA. J was trimmed by 7 bases and V by 6 bases; bases with no gene match: 17. The CDR3 has 16 amino acids. The CDR3 nucleotides read TGCAGCGTGGACCTTCCGGGACAGGGGACCCTCAGTGGCTACACCTTC. Amino acid sequence: CSVDLPGQGTLSGYTF.

In the case of this clone: Different DNA sequences within this sample yield the same CDR3. The chain links TRBV28 to TRBJ2-7; 7 bases align to TRBD1. Trimming took 4 bases from V and 2 from J; bases not matched to a gene: 8. The CDR3 covers 15 residues. Germline V gene lookup returns CDR1 MDHEN and CDR2 SYDVKM. The CDR3 DNA is TGTGCCAGCAGTTCCGAGGGGCAGGGGGCCTACGAGCAGTACTTC. Translation gives CASSSEGQGAYEQYF.

The V and J genes are TRBV4-3 and TRBJ2-1; D unclear. V dropped 1 base and J dropped 10 bases, with 14 bases sitting between them. The CDR3 is 14 amino acids. Germline values: CDR1 LGHNA, CDR2 YSLEER. The CDR3 region has the DNA TGCGCCAGCAGCCAAGCAACCCTAAATGCCGAGCAGTTCTTC. This translates into CASSQATLNAEQFF.

The chain combines TRBV18 with TRBJ2-1; D uncertain. This CDR3 is 12 amino acids long. The V end lost 2 bases, the J end lost 12 bases, and 11 bases lay between the germline ends. Looked up from germline, CDR1 is KGHSH and CDR2 is LQKENI. In DNA, the CDR3 is TGTGCCAGCTCACCAGAGGTGGCTGTGCAGTTCTTC. It is translated as CASSPEVAVQFF.

In this sample, this clone turned up many times. V is TRBV5-1 and J is TRBJ1-1; D gene unclear. Deletions cut 0 bases from V and 0 bases from J, with 9 bases between. The CDR3 consists of 15 residues. Germline values: CDR1 SGHRS, CDR2 YFSETQ. The CDR3 sequence is CASSLGISMNTEAFF. The CDR3 DNA reads as TGCGCCAGCAGCTTGGGTATCTCCATGAACACTGAAGCTTTCTTT.

The rearrangement links TRBV6-6 to TRBJ2-1; TRBD2 matches at 13 bases. The germline CDR1 and CDR2 sequences are MNHNY and SVGAGI (reference sequence). CDR3 length equals 15 residues. The ends lost 4 bases at V and 7 bases at J; junction bases unmatched: 4. CDR3 residues: CASSFGTSGTNEQFF. The DNA for the CDR3 is TGTGCCAGCAGTTTCGGGACTAGCGGGACAAATGAGCAGTTCTTC.

This sequence joins TRBV2 and TRBJ2-3; 7 nucleotides agree with TRBD1. The CDR3 is 14 amino acids. Germline CDR1 reads SNHLY; CDR2 reads FYNNEI. V lost 7 bases and J lost 2; bases outside the gene matches: 6. The CDR3 DNA sequence: TGTGCCAGCATGGGACAGCTAGTCACAGATACGCAGTATTTT. Its protein product is CASMGQLVTDTQYF.

J is TRBJ2-7 and V is TRBV4-3; 10 bases are shared with TRBD2. CDR3 size: 19 residues. CDR1 and CDR2 (germline): LGHNA, YSLEER. The ends lost 1 base at V and 2 bases at J; junction bases unmatched: 14. The CDR3 sequence: CASSQAVQREGRDPYEQYF. In nucleotides, the CDR3 is TGCGCCAGCAGCCAAGCCGTCCAGCGGGAGGGCCGTGATCCCTACGAGCAGTACTTC.

This clone appeared a few times. The J gene is TRBJ1-1, the V gene TRBV6-6, with D possibly being TRBD1 (5 bases). Germline CDR1 reads MNHNY; CDR2 reads SVGAGI (reference sequence). This CDR3 has 14 amino acids. Trimming pared 5 bases from V and 2 bases from J, leaving 12 bases between. The DNA for the CDR3 is TGTGCCAGCAGTGCCATGACAGTTAACACTGAAGCTTTCTTT. As protein: CASSAMTVNTEAFF.